This is a list of T cell receptor beta chains from one sample in a study of T-cell memory formation after mild COVID-19. From the 5' RACE reads, TCRdb called clonotypes with MiXCR, one entry per CDR3 protein. The sample has some 310,000 distinct CDR3 sequences; 20% to 25% are singletons. Specimen: PBMCs or a T cell subset sorted from them (not recorded which). Source of these receptors: a man between 18 and 29 years old who had mild COVID-19 (a few samples of this study predate the infection). Cell type and time point are not known. The CDR3 runs from the conserved cysteine through the conserved F or W. The order of the fields is clone size, J gene, V gene, D gene, CDR3 DNA, CDR3 protein. A D gene is named only where the DNA matches it firmly. Rows may omit the clone size; those that give it use once, few, many or a size class.

many	TRBJ2-1	TRBV4-2	-	TGTGCCAGCAGCCAATCCGGGGGTAATTACAATGAGCAGTTCTTC	CASSQSGGNYNEQFF
-	TRBJ2-5	TRBV5-6	-	TGTGCCAGCAGCGGACTGCCGGTCGATGGTCAGGAGACCCAGTACTTC	CASSGLPVDGQETQYF
few	TRBJ2-1	TRBV9	TRBD2	TGTGCCAGCAGCGTGGGACTAGCGGGTCCGGAGGAGCAGTTCTTC	CASSVGLAGPEEQFF
-	TRBJ2-5	TRBV7-2	-	TGTGCCAGCAGCTCTTCTAGCATTGGGACCCAGTACTTC	CASSSSSIGTQYF
-	TRBJ2-1	TRBV12-2	-	TGTGCAAGTCGCTTCCCCCCTAAGGGGGCGCGAAAACAGTTCTTC	CASRFPPKGARKQFF
-	TRBJ1-2	TRBV18	TRBD1	TGTGCCAGCTCACCGGGGTTGACAGGGGACTATGGCTACACCTTC	CASSPGLTGDYGYTF
-	TRBJ1-5	TRBV6-2/TRBV6-3	-	TGTGCCAGCAGCTCATCTTCGTGGCAGCCCCAGCATTTT	CASSSSSWQPQHF
few	TRBJ1-4	TRBV7-2	-	TGTGCCAGCAGCTTAGCTGGTTTCGGTGAAAAACTGTTTTTT	CASSLAGFGEKLFF
once	TRBJ1-1	TRBV29-1	-	TGCAGCGTCCGGCGGAAGAACACTGAAGCTTTCTTT	CSVRRKNTEAFF
-	TRBJ1-1	TRBV4-3	TRBD1	TGCGCCAGCAGCCAAGATAAGGGGGCCGTGAACACTGAAGCTTTCTTT	CASSQDKGAVNTEAFF